The 3 T cell receptor beta chains presented below share a single source sample, sequenced in a study of blood T cells in healthy people across ages. Combining a sample-barcoded 5' primer with a J-beta primer mix, a second PCR ran for 7 to 11 cycles. A single record per CDR3 protein comes from TCRdb applying MiXCR to the 5' RACE reads. Of some 730,000 distinct CDR3 sequences listed, about 20% are singletons. The material sequenced was blood. These receptors came from a man in his 70s in good health.

The V gene is TRBV11-2, the J gene TRBJ2-3; D is perhaps TRBD2 (6 bases). The CDR3 totals 16 residues. V was trimmed by 1 base and J by 2 bases, leaving 13 bases between them. The germline V gene has CDR1 SGHAT and CDR2 FQNNGV. The CDR3 here is CASSLVPGLTTDTQYF. As DNA, the CDR3 is TGTGCCAGCAGCTTAGTCCCGGGACTCACCACAGATACGCAGTATTTT.

This rearrangement joins TRBV20-1 to TRBJ1-1, with D possibly matching TRBD1 (6 bases). V lost 6 bases and J 1 base, leaving 15 bases between the germline ends. Germline assignment: CDR1 DFQATT and CDR2 SNEGSKA (reference sequence). The CDR3 extends over 14 amino acids. The CDR3: CSAQPGHTNTEAFF. CDR3 nucleotides: TGCAGTGCGCAACCGGGACACACGAACACTGAAGCTTTCTTT.

Only a few counts were recorded for this clonotype. V and J are TRBV6-5 and TRBJ2-2; D might be TRBD1 or TRBD2, each matching 6 bases. Trimming removed 6 bases from V and 7 bases from J, with 18 bases in between. This CDR3 contains 15 residues. Germline CDR1 MNHEY, CDR2 SVGAGI. CDR3 sequence (DNA): TGTGCCAGCAGGAGTTCCGGGGGCGTAATCGGGGAGCTGTTTTTT. Its protein product is CASRSSGGVIGELFF.